This passage covers 27 T cell receptor beta chains from one sample sequenced in a study of T cell changes during pregnancy in multiple sclerosis. Generated by immunoSEQ multiplex PCR, the TCRdb table keeps only in-frame clones and is missing some. The table has more than 50,000 clones, around 90% seen once. The material was CD4+ T cells from peripheral blood mononuclear cells, obtained after pregnancy. Receptors originate from a female donor in good health, enrolled as a control in a pregnancy study.

The chain has TRBV6-6 and TRBJ1-2, with D perhaps matching TRBD1 (5 bases). This CDR3 region has 14 residues. V was pared by 0 bases and J by 5 bases, with 10 bases between. Germline V gene data show CDR1 as MNHNY and CDR2 as SVGAGI (reference sequence). The CDR3 DNA is TGTGCCAGCAGTTACTCTGGAGGGGTATATGGCTACACCTTC. This gives the protein CASSYSGGVYGYTF.

The chain carries TRBV5-1 and TRBJ1-5; weak D call: TRBD1 (6 bases). Per germline, CDR1 SGHRS and CDR2 YFSETQ. V was clipped by 4 bases and J by 5 bases, with 13 bases between them. This CDR3 contains 14 residues. CDR3 DNA sequence: TGCGCCAGCAGCCCCTCGGCAGGGGATCAGCCCCAGCATTTT. It is translated as CASSPSAGDQPQHF.

This chain links TRBV11-2 with TRBJ1-4; TRBD1 agrees at 8 bases. The V gene's germline CDR1 is SGHAT and CDR2 FQNNGV. The CDR3 length is 16 residues. The V gene end was trimmed by 2 bases and the J gene end by 8 bases; junction bases not matched to a gene: 10. The CDR3 loop is CASSLLSGQVSEKLFF. The CDR3 nucleotides read TGTGCCAGCAGCTTATTATCGGGACAGGTTTCCGAAAAACTGTTTTTT.

The chain has TRBV6-5 and TRBJ1-1; maybe TRBD1 (5 bases). V lost 2 bases and J 3 bases, leaving 10 bases between the germline ends. The CDR3 extends over 14 amino acids. Germline values: CDR1 MNHEY, CDR2 SVGAGI. CDR3 sequence reads: CASSYDRGYTEAFF. CDR3 sequence (DNA): TGTGCCAGCAGTTACGATAGGGGTTACACTGAAGCTTTCTTT.

This sequence joins TRBV5-6 and TRBJ1-2; D not certain. This CDR3 has 14 amino acids. V was pared by 0 bases and J by 3 bases, with 9 bases between. Germline CDR1 and CDR2: SGHDT and YYEEEE. The CDR3 nucleotides read TGTGCCAGCAGCTTGGATATCCGTGACTATGGCTACACCTTC. Translated, it gives CASSLDIRDYGYTF.

The gene calls are TRBV6-1 and TRBJ1-2, with 7 bases lining up with TRBD1. Germline V gives CDR1 MNHNS, CDR2 SASEGT. This CDR3 is built from 13 residues. The ends lost 6 bases at V and 8 bases at J; junction bases unmatched: 9. The CDR3 region has the DNA TGTGCCAGCAGACCCACAGGGGACGGAGGCTACACCTTC. This gives the protein CASRPTGDGGYTF.

This clone has just one count. The chain links TRBV2 to TRBJ2-1, with a tentative D call TRBD2 (5 bases). CDR3 length: 17 amino acids. Germline values: CDR1 SNHLY, CDR2 FYNNEI. V was trimmed by 2 bases and J by 1 base, leaving 15 bases between them. The CDR3 here is CASSETFVSGSYNEQFF. DNA of the CDR3: TGTGCCAGCAGTGAAACCTTTGTGAGCGGTTCCTACAATGAGCAGTTCTTC.

The gene calls are TRBV2 and TRBJ1-5; 10 bases match TRBD1. CDR3 length: 18 residues. Unmatched junction bases numbered 17, after V lost 6 bases and J lost 6 bases. Germline CDR1 reads SNHLY; CDR2 reads FYNNEI. CDR3 sequence reads: CASSKAPLGTGAIQPQHF. CDR3 nucleotide sequence: TGTGCCAGCAGCAAAGCCCCGCTAGGGACAGGGGCGATTCAGCCCCAGCATTTT.

The rearrangement links TRBV4-1 to TRBJ2-7; 8 bases fit TRBD1. Germline V gene data show CDR1 as MGHRA and CDR2 as YSYEKL. This CDR3 is built from 15 residues. The J segment lost 6 bases and the V segment lost 1 base, leaving 8 bases of the junction unmatched. CDR3 sequence (DNA): TGCGCCAGCAGCCAAGTATGGGACAGGAGCTCCGAGCAGTACTTC. Amino acids: CASSQVWDRSSEQYF.

The rearrangement uses TRBV5-1 and TRBJ2-5, with 9 bases matching TRBD1. The ends lost 3 bases at V and 5 bases at J; junction bases unmatched: 8. The germline V gene has CDR1 SGHRS and CDR2 YFSETQ. The CDR3 extends over 15 amino acids. CDR3 nucleotides: TGCGCCAGCAGCTCCGGGACAGGGATGTACGAGACCCAGTACTTC. As protein: CASSSGTGMYETQYF. Full variable domain (remainder filled in from reference TRBV5-1 and TRBJ2-5): KAGVTQTPRYLIKTRGQQVTLSCSPISGHRSVSWYQQTPGQGLQFLFEYFSETQRNKGNFPGRFSGRQFSNSRSEMNVSTLELGDSALYLCASSSGTGMYETQYFGPGTRLLVL.

The rearrangement links TRBV2 to TRBJ1-1, with a weak D call TRBD1 (6 bases). Germline V gives CDR1 SNHLY, CDR2 FYNNEI. The CDR3 consists of 13 residues. The CDR3 region is CATSLGANTEAFF. For the CDR3, the DNA is TGTGCGACCTCTTTGGGGGCGAACACTGAAGCTTTCTTT. The variable domain in full, completed from reference TRBV2 and TRBJ1-1, reads EPEVTQTPSHQVTQMGQEVILRCVPISNHLYFYWYRQILGQKVEFLVSFYNNEISEKSEIFDDQFSVERPDGSNFTLKIRSTKLEDSAMYFCATSLGANTEAFFGQGTRLTVV.

The CDR3 spells CASSSGQVSGNTIYF. The CDR3 DNA reads TGTGCCAGCAGCTCGGGACAGGTCTCTGGAAACACCATATATTTT. The gene calls are TRBV11-2 and TRBJ1-3, with 8 positions matching TRBD1. CDR1 and CDR2 from the germline V gene are SGHAT and FQNNGV. This CDR3 region has 15 residues. V gave up 4 bases and J gave up 0 bases; unmatched junction bases: 2.

The chain links TRBV7-6 to TRBJ1-6; a possible D gene is TRBD1 (5 bases). CDR1 is SGHVS, CDR2 FNYEAQ, per germline. Trimming took off 2 bases at V and 10 bases at J, with 18 bases between the two ends. The CDR3 consists of 16 residues. The CDR3 DNA sequence: TGTGCCAGCAGCTTATCTGGGTCTGGGGCCCGGTCACCCCTCCACTTT. Translating gives CASSLSGSGARSPLHF.

V gene TRBV7-9 combines with J gene TRBJ1-5; 9 nucleotides match TRBD1. Germline-derived CDR1 and CDR2 are SEHNR and FQNEAQ (reference sequence). Losses at the gene ends were 2 bases for V and 3 bases for J; bases not matched to a gene: 5. The CDR3 runs 16 residues. CDR3 nucleotides: TGTGCCAGCAGCTTACAGGACAGGGGAAACAATCAGCCCCAGCATTTT. This sequence encodes CASSLQDRGNNQPQHF.

There are a few counts of this clone. This chain uses TRBV4-3 with TRBJ2-3; 12 bases fit TRBD2. Trimming at V came to 4 bases and at J to 7 bases, leaving 12 bases not matched to a gene. The CDR3 runs to 17 residues. The germline CDR1 and CDR2 sequences are LGHNA and YSLEER. The CDR3 region has the DNA TGCGCCAGCAGCCGGTTAGCTAGCGGGGGGGCCATAAATACGCAGTATTTT. Encoded protein: CASSRLASGGAINTQYF.

The chain carries TRBV19 and TRBJ2-7, with D possibly matching TRBD1 (5 bases). The V gene's germline CDR1 is LNHDA and CDR2 SQIVND (reference sequence). The length of the CDR3 is 13 residues. Trimming left V 6 bases short and J 4 bases short, with 13 bases between. The CDR3 region has the DNA TGTGCCAGTAGCAGGGTCAGGGTATACGAGCAGTACTTC. It yields the protein CASSRVRVYEQYF.

The chain carries TRBV30 and TRBJ1-4; TRBD1 agrees at 7 bases. V shed 5 bases and J 7 bases; nucleotides not matched to a gene: 10. Germline V CDR1 and CDR2: GTSNPN, SVGIG (reference sequence). The CDR3 length is 14 residues. The CDR3 protein is CAWGKGAGSEKLFF. The CDR3, as DNA: TGTGCCTGGGGGAAGGGGGCCGGGAGTGAAAAACTGTTTTTT.

The chain recombines TRBV19 with TRBJ1-2; 9 nucleotides align to TRBD1. There are 14 residues in the CDR3. In germline, CDR1 is LNHDA, CDR2 SQIVND (reference sequence). With 5 bases clipped from V and 7 bases from J, the junction kept 8 bases outside the gene matches. In DNA form, the CDR3 reads TGTGCCAGTAGTGGAACAGGGGGCGCGGGTGGCTACACCTTC. Translation gives CASSGTGGAGGYTF.

The chain employs TRBV6-5 and TRBJ1-6; TRBD1 agrees at 7 bases. Germline assignment: CDR1 MNHEY and CDR2 SVGAGI. With 4 bases clipped from V and 5 bases from J, the junction kept 2 bases outside the gene matches. The CDR3 extends over 14 amino acids. The CDR3 DNA follows: TGTGCCAGCAGTTTCAGGGGGGATAATTCACCCCTCCACTTT. Translating it yields CASSFRGDNSPLHF.

J is TRBJ1-1 and V is TRBV6-5; 7 bases are shared with TRBD1. Germline V gene sequence: CDR1 MNHEY, CDR2 SVGAGI. V trimming: 6 bases; J trimming: 5 bases; junction bases outside the gene matches: 12. The CDR3 runs to 15 residues. The CDR3 DNA follows: TGTGCCAGCAGCTTTCCTACAGGGGTAGGGACTGAAGCTTTCTTT. Amino acids: CASSFPTGVGTEAFF.

The chain links TRBV2 to TRBJ2-1, with TRBD2 matching 10 bases. Trimming cost V 5 bases and J 7 bases; bases outside gene matches: 8. The CDR3 runs 15 residues. CDR1 is SNHLY, CDR2 FYNNEI, per germline. CDR3: CASSLASGGWNEQFF. The CDR3 bases are TGTGCCAGCAGTTTAGCTAGCGGGGGTTGGAATGAGCAGTTCTTC.

This chain links TRBV6-1 with TRBJ2-7; no reliable D call. Germline CDR1 reads MNHNS; CDR2 reads SASEGT. The CDR3 has 11 residues. V shed 11 bases and J shed 5 bases, with 13 bases lying between them. The CDR3 coding sequence is TGTGCCTCCCTATTCCGGGACGAGCAGTACTTC. It translates to CASLFRDEQYF.

The CDR3 DNA sequence: TGTGCCAGTAGTATTGGTGCAGGGAAGGGAAAACTGTTTTTT. Translating it yields CASSIGAGKGKLFF. V gene TRBV19 combines with J gene TRBJ1-4; D possibly corresponds to TRBD1 (5 bases). CDR3 length: 14 amino acids. V was pared by 3 bases and J by 10 bases, with 15 bases between. Germline V CDR1 and CDR2: LNHDA, SQIVND (reference sequence).

The genes are TRBV7-9 and TRBJ2-3; TRBD2 matches 11 bases. The junction had 5 bases not matched to a gene; V was cut back by 6 bases and J by 6 bases. This CDR3 has 14 amino acids. CDR1 is SEHNR and CDR2 is FQNEAQ in the germline V gene (reference sequence). The CDR3 DNA reads as TGTGCCAGCAGGCAGGCTAGCGGGGGGGATACGCAGTATTTT. Translating it yields CASRQASGGDTQYF. Full variable domain (missing parts from reference TRBV7-9 and TRBJ2-3): DTGVSQNPRHKITKRGQNVTFRCDPISEHNRLYWYRQTLGQGPEFLTYFQNEAQLEKSRLLSDRFSAERPKGSFSTLEIQRTEQGDSAMYLCASRQASGGDTQYFGPGTRLTVL.

This chain joins TRBV7-2 and TRBJ2-3, with 9 bases identical to TRBD2. Trimming at V came to 5 bases and at J to 5 bases, leaving 14 bases not matched to a gene. Germline CDR1 is SGHTA and CDR2 is FQGNSA. This CDR3 is built from 17 residues. CDR3 residues: CASSLFLAGAGGDTQYF. DNA of the CDR3: TGTGCCAGCAGCCTTTTTTTAGCGGGGGCCGGGGGAGATACGCAGTATTTT. The whole variable domain, filled in from reference TRBV7-2 and TRBJ2-3, reads GAGVSQSPSNKVTEKGKDVELRCDPISGHTALYWYRQSLGQGLEFLIYFQGNSAPDKSGLPSDRFSAERTGGSVSTLTIQRTQQEDSAVYLCASSLFLAGAGGDTQYFGPGTRLTVL.

This chain links TRBV5-5 with TRBJ1-4; TRBD1 matches 7 bases. J was trimmed by 6 bases and V by 4 bases; bases with no gene match: 9. Germline CDR1 is SGHKS and CDR2 is YYEKEE (reference sequence). The CDR3 has 15 residues. CDR3 DNA sequence: TGTGCCAGCAGCGAAGAGGGGGCGCGGGATGAAAAACTGTTTTTT. Encoded protein: CASSEEGARDEKLFF.

The chain joins TRBV9 to TRBJ2-3; 7 bases fit TRBD2. Germline CDR1 SGDLS, CDR2 YYNGEE. V was clipped by 4 bases and J by 4 bases; unmatched bases: 9. The CDR3 totals 15 residues. CDR3 loop: CASSTSPGLSDTQYF. Written as DNA, the CDR3 is TGTGCCAGCAGCACCTCTCCGGGACTATCAGATACGCAGTATTTT.